The present T cell receptor (beta chain) was sequenced within a study of identical twins. From germline, CDR1 is SQVTM and CDR2 ANQGSEA. This CDR3 has 14 residues. The germline V and J ends were trimmed by 7 bases and 4 bases, with 19 bases remaining between them. Via MiXCR, TCRdb re-called the 5' RACE reads, giving one row per CDR3 protein. The table has some 710,000 distinct CDR3 sequences, less than 7% seen once; the top ten hold 1.5% to 2%. The sequence came from a man aged 18 to 29 in good health. Sequencing was done on a sample of naive T cells sorted from blood. V usage is TRBV29-1 and J usage is TRBJ2-5; no clear D. The CDR3 reads CSAVPGLASETQYF. CDR3 nucleotides: TGCAGCGCTGTGCCGGGCCTCGCGTCAGAGACCCAGTACTTC.